This passage covers 13 T cell receptor beta chains from one sample sequenced in a study of technical replicates of blood from several donors. Libraries were prepared by immunoSEQ multiplex PCR; TCRdb keeps only in-frame clonotypes and omits some of them. The sample lists some 14,000 clones, over 80% seen once, with about an eighth in the top ten. Sequenced input: PBMCs. The source is a human donor in good health.

The V and J genes are TRBV5-8 and TRBJ1-4, with D perhaps matching TRBD1 (6 bases). The CDR3 length is 14 residues. The V end lost 4 bases, the J end lost 3 bases, and 10 bases lay between the germline ends. The germline V gene encodes CDR1 SGHTS and CDR2 YDEGEE. This CDR3 reads CASSAGAPNEKLFF. The DNA of the CDR3 is TGTGCCAGCAGCGCGGGGGCTCCTAATGAAAAACTGTTTTTT.

This chain links TRBV5-8 with TRBJ1-5; 7 bases fit TRBD1. Germline values: CDR1 SGHTS, CDR2 YDEGEE. Germline trimming cut 2 bases from V and 3 bases from J; bases unmatched to any gene: 5. The CDR3 spans 15 residues. The CDR3: CASSFEQGTNQPQHF. CDR3 DNA sequence: TGTGCCAGCAGCTTTGAACAGGGGACCAATCAGCCCCAGCATTTT.

This chain connects TRBV5-1 to TRBJ1-1, with TRBD1 as a possible D gene (6 bases). The ends were cut back, 0 bases at V and 4 bases at J, with 7 bases in the middle. CDR3 length: 13 residues. In germline, CDR1 is SGHRS, CDR2 YFSETQ. The CDR3 here is CASSLDRVTEAFF. As DNA, the CDR3 is TGCGCCAGCAGCTTGGACAGGGTCACTGAAGCTTTCTTT.

V and J are TRBV5-4 and TRBJ1-3; the D is unclear. The germline gives CDR1 SGHNT, CDR2 YYREEE (reference sequence). The CDR3 totals 15 residues. The V gene lost 0 bases and the J gene lost 3 bases, with 10 bases spanning the gap. The CDR3 spells CASSLDFGIGNTIYF. CDR3 bases: TGTGCCAGCAGCTTGGATTTCGGGATTGGAAACACCATATATTTT.

The rearrangement joins TRBV2 to TRBJ2-3, with a tentative D call TRBD2 (6 bases). V was pared by 4 bases and J by 6 bases, with 17 bases between. CDR1 is SNHLY, CDR2 FYNNEI, per germline. The CDR3 totals 15 residues. CDR3 sequence reads: CASSGRFGGSDTQYF. In DNA, the CDR3 is TGTGCCAGCAGTGGGAGGTTTGGAGGGAGTGATACGCAGTATTTT.

For the CDR3, the DNA is TGCGCCAGCAGCTTGGTTGCAGGGGGCTTCCCAGATACGCAGTATTTT. Protein sequence: CASSLVAGGFPDTQYF. This sequence joins TRBV5-1 and TRBJ2-3; 8 bases are a match to TRBD1. Germline trimming cut 0 bases from V and 4 bases from J; bases unmatched to any gene: 7. CDR3 length: 16 amino acids. CDR1 and CDR2 from the germline V gene are SGHRS and YFSETQ. Complete variable domain (other parts from reference TRBV5-1 and TRBJ2-3): KAGVTQTPRYLIKTRGQQVTLSCSPISGHRSVSWYQQTPGQGLQFLFEYFSETQRNKGNFPGRFSGRQFSNSRSEMNVSTLELGDSALYLCASSLVAGGFPDTQYFGPGTRLTVL.

The chain has TRBV7-2 and TRBJ1-1, with D hard to call. The CDR3 is made up of 12 amino acids. Trimming removed 2 bases from V and 7 bases from J, with 8 bases in between. The germline gives CDR1 SGHTA, CDR2 FQGNSA. For the CDR3, the DNA is TGTGCCAGCAGCTTAAGTACAGTTGAAGCTTTCTTT. Amino acids: CASSLSTVEAFF.

The chain has TRBV4-1 and TRBJ2-5, with D tentatively TRBD2 (6 bases). CDR1 and CDR2 (germline): MGHRA, YSYEKL. CDR3 length equals 15 residues. Trimming shortened V by 0 bases and J by 5 bases, and 13 bases separated the two germline ends. The CDR3 bases are TGCGCCAGCAGCCAAGAAGCAGGGAGGTTGGAGACCCAGTACTTC. It translates to CASSQEAGRLETQYF.

The chain joins TRBV5-1 to TRBJ2-7; D perhaps matches TRBD2 (5 bases). The CDR3 loop spans 15 amino acids. The V gene's germline CDR1 is SGHRS and CDR2 YFSETQ. V shed 1 base and J shed 2 bases, with 13 bases lying between them. CDR3 nucleotide sequence: TGCGCCAGCAGCTTGATGGGCGGAGGACCCTACGAGCAGTACTTC. It yields the protein CASSLMGGGPYEQYF.

This sequence joins TRBV2 and TRBJ2-2, with D maybe TRBD2 (5 bases). V was shortened by 4 bases and J by 0 bases, with 9 bases between the two germline ends. CDR3 size: 15 residues. Germline V gene data show CDR1 as SNHLY and CDR2 as FYNNEI. The DNA of the CDR3 is TGTGCCAGCAGTGCCCAGCGGACGAACACCGGGGAGCTGTTTTTT. It specifies CASSAQRTNTGELFF.

The V call is TRBV5-1, the J call TRBJ2-7, with 9 bases matching TRBD1. Germline V lookup: CDR1 SGHRS, CDR2 YFSETQ. The CDR3 has 16 amino acids. J was trimmed by 6 bases and V by 0 bases; bases with no gene match: 10. The CDR3 DNA sequence: TGCGCCAGCAGCTTGGTATTCGACAGGGGGTTGGCCGAGCAGTACTTC. It encodes CASSLVFDRGLAEQYF.

This rearrangement joins TRBV19 to TRBJ2-3; TRBD2 matches at 7 bases. J was trimmed by 6 bases and V by 10 bases; bases with no gene match: 10. Germline V CDR1 and CDR2: LNHDA, SQIVND (reference sequence). This CDR3 has 13 residues. Here the CDR3 reads CATRGLPADTQYF. The CDR3 DNA sequence: TGTGCCACCCGGGGACTACCTGCGGATACGCAGTATTTT.

The chain couples TRBV12-2 to TRBJ1-2; the table assigns TRBD1, which was not confirmed against the DNA. TRBV12-2 is a pseudogene segment. The CDR3 sequence is 14 residues long. CDR3 in amino acids: CASRLGQIFYGYTF. DNA of the CDR3: TGTGCAAGTCGCTTAGGGCAGATTTTCTATGGCTACACCTTC.